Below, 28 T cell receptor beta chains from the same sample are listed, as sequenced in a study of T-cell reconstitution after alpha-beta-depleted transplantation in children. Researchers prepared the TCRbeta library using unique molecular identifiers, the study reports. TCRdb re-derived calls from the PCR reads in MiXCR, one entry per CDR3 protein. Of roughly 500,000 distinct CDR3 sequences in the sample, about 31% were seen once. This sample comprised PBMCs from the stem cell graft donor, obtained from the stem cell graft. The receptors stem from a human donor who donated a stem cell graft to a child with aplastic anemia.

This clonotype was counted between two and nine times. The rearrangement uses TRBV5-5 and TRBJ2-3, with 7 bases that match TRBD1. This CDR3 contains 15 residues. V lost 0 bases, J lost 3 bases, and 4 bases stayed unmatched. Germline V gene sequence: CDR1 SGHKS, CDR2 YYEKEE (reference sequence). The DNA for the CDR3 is TGTGCCAGCAGCTTGGGACAGGGAATTACAGATACGCAGTATTTT. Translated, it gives CASSLGQGITDTQYF.

The CDR3 sequence is CASSFRQGSTGELFF. CDR3 nucleotides: TGTGCCAGCAGTTTTCGGCAGGGCTCAACCGGGGAGCTGTTTTTT. The V and J genes are TRBV12-3 or TRBV12-4 and TRBJ2-2, with a possible D match to TRBD1 (5 bases). This CDR3 spans 15 amino acids. The germline V and J ends were trimmed by 3 bases and 5 bases, with 13 bases remaining between them.

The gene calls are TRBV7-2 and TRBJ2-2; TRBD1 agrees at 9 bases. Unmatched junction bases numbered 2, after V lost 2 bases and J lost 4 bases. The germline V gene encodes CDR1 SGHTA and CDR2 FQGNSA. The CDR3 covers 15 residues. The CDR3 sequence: CASSLSGQGTGELFF. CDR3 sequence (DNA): TGTGCCAGCAGCTTATCGGGACAGGGCACCGGGGAGCTGTTTTTT.

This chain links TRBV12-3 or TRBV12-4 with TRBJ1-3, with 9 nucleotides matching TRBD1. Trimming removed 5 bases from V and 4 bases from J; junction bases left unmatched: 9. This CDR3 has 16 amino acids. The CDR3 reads CASSPLQGAGGNTIYF. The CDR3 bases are TGTGCCAGCAGTCCGTTACAGGGGGCAGGAGGAAACACCATATATTTT.

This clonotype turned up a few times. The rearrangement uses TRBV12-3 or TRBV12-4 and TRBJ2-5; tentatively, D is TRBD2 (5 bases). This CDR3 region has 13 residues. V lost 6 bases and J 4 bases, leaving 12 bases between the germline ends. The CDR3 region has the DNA TGTGCCAGCAGCCTAGCCCGGGCAGAGACCCAGTACTTC. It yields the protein CASSLARAETQYF.

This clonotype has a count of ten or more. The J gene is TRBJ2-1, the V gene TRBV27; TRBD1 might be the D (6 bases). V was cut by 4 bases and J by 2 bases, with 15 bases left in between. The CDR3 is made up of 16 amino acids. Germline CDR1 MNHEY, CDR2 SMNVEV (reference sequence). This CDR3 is CASSSERQEPYNEQFF. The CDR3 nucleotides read TGTGCCAGCAGTTCCGAAAGACAGGAACCCTACAATGAGCAGTTCTTC.

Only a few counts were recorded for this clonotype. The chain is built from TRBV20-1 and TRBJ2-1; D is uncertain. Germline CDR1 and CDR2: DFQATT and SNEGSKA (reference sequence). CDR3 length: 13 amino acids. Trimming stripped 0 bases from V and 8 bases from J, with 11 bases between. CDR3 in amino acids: CSARDGSLDEQFF. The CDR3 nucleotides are TGCAGTGCTAGAGATGGTTCACTGGATGAGCAGTTCTTC.

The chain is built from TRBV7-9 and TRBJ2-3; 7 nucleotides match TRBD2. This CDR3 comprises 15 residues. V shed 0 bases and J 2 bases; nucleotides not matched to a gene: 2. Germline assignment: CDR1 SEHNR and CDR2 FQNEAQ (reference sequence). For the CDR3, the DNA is TGTGCCAGCAGCTTAGCGGCGGGAGTCACAGATACGCAGTATTTT. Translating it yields CASSLAAGVTDTQYF.

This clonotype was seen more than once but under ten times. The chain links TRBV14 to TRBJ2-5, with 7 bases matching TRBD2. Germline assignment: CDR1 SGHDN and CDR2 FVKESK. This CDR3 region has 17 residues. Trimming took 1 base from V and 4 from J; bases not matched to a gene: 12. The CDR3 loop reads CASSQGKWAGARETQYF. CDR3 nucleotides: TGTGCCAGCAGCCAAGGAAAGTGGGCGGGAGCTAGAGAGACCCAGTACTTC.

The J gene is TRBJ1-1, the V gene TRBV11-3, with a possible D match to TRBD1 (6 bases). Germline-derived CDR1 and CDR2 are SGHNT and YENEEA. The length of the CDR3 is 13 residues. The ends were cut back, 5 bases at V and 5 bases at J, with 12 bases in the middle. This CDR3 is CASSPRQVTEAFF. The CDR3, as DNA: TGTGCCAGCAGCCCCCGACAGGTAACTGAAGCTTTCTTT. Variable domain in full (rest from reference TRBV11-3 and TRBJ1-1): EAGVVQSPRYKIIEKKQPVAFWCNPISGHNTLYWYLQNLGQGPELLIRYENEEAVDDSQLPKDRFSAERLKGVDSTLKIQPAELGDSAVYLCASSPRQVTEAFFGQGTRLTVV.

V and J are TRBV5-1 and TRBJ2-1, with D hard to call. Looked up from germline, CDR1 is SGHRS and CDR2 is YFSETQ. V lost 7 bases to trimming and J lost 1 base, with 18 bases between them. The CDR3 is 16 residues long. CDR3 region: CASAPRMASSYNEQFF. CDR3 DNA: TGCGCCAGCGCTCCTAGGATGGCCTCTTCCTACAATGAGCAGTTCTTC.

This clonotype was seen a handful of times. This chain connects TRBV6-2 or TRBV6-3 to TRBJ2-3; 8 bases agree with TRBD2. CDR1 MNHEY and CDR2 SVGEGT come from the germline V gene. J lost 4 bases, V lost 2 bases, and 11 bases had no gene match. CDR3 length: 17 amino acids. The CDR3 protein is CASSYLKQRERPDTQYF. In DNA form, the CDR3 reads TGTGCCAGCAGTTACCTCAAACAGCGGGAGAGGCCAGATACGCAGTATTTT.

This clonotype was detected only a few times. The CDR3 reads CSVEGQGVQYV. In DNA form, the CDR3 reads TGCAGCGTCGAGGGACAGGGCGTGCAGTACGTC. The V call is TRBV29-1, the J call TRBJ2-7; 9 positions agree with TRBD1. The CDR3 extends over 11 amino acids. Germline CDR1 and CDR2: SQVTM and ANQGSEA. Trimming cost V 6 bases and J 9 bases; bases outside gene matches: 6.

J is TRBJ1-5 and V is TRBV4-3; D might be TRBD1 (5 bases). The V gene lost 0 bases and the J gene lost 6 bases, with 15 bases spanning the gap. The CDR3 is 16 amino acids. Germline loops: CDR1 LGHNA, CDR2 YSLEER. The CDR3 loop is CASSQDFVAGSQPQHF. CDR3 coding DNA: TGCGCCAGCAGCCAAGATTTTGTGGCAGGGAGTCAGCCCCAGCATTTT.

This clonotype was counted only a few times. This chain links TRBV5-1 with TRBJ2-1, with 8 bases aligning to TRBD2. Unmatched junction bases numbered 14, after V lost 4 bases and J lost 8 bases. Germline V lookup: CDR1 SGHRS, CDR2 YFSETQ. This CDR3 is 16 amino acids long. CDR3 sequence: CASSRDDGTSKHEQFF. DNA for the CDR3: TGCGCCAGCAGCCGGGATGACGGGACTAGTAAGCATGAGCAGTTCTTC.

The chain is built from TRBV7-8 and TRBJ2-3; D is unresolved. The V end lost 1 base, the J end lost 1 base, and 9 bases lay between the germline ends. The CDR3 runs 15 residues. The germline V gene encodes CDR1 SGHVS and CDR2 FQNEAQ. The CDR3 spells CASSLGGLGTDTQYF. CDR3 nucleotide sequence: TGTGCCAGCAGCTTAGGAGGTCTCGGCACAGATACGCAGTATTTT.

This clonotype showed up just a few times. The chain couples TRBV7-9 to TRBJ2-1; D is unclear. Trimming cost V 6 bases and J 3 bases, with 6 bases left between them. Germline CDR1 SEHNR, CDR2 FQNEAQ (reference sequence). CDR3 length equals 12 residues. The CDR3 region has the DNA TGTGCCAGCAGTGGTGGCTACAATGAGCAGTTCTTC. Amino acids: CASSGGYNEQFF. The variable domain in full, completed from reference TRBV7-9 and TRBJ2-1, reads DTGVSQNPRHKITKRGQNVTFRCDPISEHNRLYWYRQTLGQGPEFLTYFQNEAQLEKSRLLSDRFSAERPKGSFSTLEIQRTEQGDSAMYLCASSGGYNEQFFGPGTRLTVL.

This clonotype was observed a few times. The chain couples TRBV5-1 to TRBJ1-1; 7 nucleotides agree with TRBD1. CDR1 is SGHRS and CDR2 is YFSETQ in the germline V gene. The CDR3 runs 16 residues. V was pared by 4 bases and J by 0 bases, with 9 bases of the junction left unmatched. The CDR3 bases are TGCGCCAGCAGCCCCATGGGACAGCGCTTGAACACTGAAGCTTTCTTT. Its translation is CASSPMGQRLNTEAFF.

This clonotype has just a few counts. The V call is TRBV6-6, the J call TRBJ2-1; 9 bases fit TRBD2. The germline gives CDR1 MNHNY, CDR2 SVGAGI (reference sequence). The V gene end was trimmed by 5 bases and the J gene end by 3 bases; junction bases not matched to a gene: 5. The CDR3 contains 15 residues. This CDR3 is CASSPSGRYYNEQFF. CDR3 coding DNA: TGTGCCAGCAGTCCGAGCGGGAGGTACTACAATGAGCAGTTCTTC.

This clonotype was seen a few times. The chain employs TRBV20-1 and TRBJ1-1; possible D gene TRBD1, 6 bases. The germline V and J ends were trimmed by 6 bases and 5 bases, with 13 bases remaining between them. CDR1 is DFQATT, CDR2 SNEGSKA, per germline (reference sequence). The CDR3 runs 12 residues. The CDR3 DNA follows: TGCAGTGCGCGGACCAGGGGTACTGAAGCTTTCTTT. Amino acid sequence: CSARTRGTEAFF.

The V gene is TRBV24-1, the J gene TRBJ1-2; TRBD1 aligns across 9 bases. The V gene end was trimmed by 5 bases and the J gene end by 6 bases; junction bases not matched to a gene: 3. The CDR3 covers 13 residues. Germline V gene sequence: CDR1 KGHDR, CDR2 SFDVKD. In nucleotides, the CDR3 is TGTGCCACCAGTGTGGGACAGGGTGATGGCTACACCTTC. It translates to CATSVGQGDGYTF.

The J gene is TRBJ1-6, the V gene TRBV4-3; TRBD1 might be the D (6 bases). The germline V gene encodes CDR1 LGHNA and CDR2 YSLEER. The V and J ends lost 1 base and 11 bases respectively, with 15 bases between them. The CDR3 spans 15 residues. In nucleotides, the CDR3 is TGCGCCAGCAGCCAAGGCACAGGGAGGGAGACACCCCTCCACTTT. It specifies CASSQGTGRETPLHF.

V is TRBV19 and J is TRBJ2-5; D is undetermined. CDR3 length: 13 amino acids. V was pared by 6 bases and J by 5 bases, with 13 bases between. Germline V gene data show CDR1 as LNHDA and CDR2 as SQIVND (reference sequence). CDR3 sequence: CASSPHAWETQYF. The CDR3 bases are TGTGCCAGTAGCCCACACGCATGGGAGACCCAGTACTTC.

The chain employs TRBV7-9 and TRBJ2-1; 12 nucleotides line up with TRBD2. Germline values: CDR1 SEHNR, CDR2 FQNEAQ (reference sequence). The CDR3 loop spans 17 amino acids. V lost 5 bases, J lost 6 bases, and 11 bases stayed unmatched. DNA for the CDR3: TGTGCCAGCAGCCCGGGACTAGCGGGCCCCCCAGGCAATGAGCAGTTCTTC. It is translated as CASSPGLAGPPGNEQFF.

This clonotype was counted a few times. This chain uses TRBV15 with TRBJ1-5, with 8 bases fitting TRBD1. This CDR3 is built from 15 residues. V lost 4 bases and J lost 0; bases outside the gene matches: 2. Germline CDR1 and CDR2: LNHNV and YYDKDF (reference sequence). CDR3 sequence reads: CATSTGGNSNQPQHF. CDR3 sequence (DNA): TGTGCCACCAGCACAGGGGGCAATAGCAATCAGCCCCAGCATTTT.

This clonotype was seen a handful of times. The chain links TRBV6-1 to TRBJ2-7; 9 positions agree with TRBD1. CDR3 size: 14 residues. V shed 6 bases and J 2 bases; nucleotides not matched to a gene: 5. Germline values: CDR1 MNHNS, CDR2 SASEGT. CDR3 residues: CASRFRTGAYEQYF. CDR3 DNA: TGTGCCAGCAGATTCCGGACAGGGGCCTACGAGCAGTACTTC.

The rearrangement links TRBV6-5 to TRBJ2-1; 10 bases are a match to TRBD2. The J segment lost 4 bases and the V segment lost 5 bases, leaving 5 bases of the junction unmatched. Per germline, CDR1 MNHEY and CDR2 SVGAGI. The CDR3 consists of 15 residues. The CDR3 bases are TGTGCCAGCAGTCCTGGGACTAGCGTGTACAATGAGCAGTTCTTC. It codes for CASSPGTSVYNEQFF.

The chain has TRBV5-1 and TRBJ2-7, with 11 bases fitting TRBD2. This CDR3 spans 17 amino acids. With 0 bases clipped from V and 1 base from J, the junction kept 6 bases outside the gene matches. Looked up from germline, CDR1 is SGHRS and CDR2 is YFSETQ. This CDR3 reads CASSLGVIAGGSYEQYF. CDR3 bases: TGCGCCAGCAGCTTGGGCGTGATAGCGGGAGGGTCCTACGAGCAGTACTTC.